The 17 T cell receptor beta chains reported below all come from one sample, sequenced in a study of CD8 T cells in Susac syndrome. RNA, at roughly 0.45 to 1 ug, was reverse transcribed with random hexamers. From the immunoSEQ multiplex PCR reads, TCRdb called clonotypes with MiXCR, one entry per CDR3 protein. The repertoire holds hundreds of thousands of distinct CDR3 sequences, with approximately 85% as singletons. The sample taken for sequencing was CD8+ T cells from PBMCs. These receptors were obtained from a human donor with multiple sclerosis.

The CDR3: CASSYPQGGNSNQPQHF. For the CDR3, the DNA is TGTGCCAGCAGTTACCCCCAAGGGGGGAATAGCAATCAGCCCCAGCATTTT. The rearrangement joins TRBV6-5 to TRBJ1-5; D might be TRBD1 (6 bases). CDR1 is MNHEY and CDR2 is SVGAGI in the germline V gene. This CDR3 is 17 amino acids long. Trimming removed 2 bases from V and 0 bases from J, with 14 bases in between.

V is TRBV28 and J is TRBJ1-3; D is perhaps TRBD1 (5 bases). CDR1 and CDR2 (germline): MDHEN, SYDVKM. V gave up 3 bases and J gave up 0 bases, with 6 bases separating them. CDR3 length: 14 residues. CDR3 in amino acids: CASSFGTSGNTIYF. The CDR3 nucleotides are TGTGCCAGCAGTTTTGGGACCTCTGGAAACACCATATATTTT.

This chain joins TRBV6-1 and TRBJ2-1; TRBD1 or TRBD2 may be the D gene (7 bases each). Trimming removed 10 bases at V and 5 bases at J, with 12 bases between. The CDR3 covers 12 residues. The germline gives CDR1 MNHNS, CDR2 SASEGT. This CDR3 is CATRGGDNEQFF. The DNA of the CDR3 is TGTGCCACCAGGGGGGGGGACAATGAGCAGTTCTTC.

The V call is TRBV6-1, the J call TRBJ2-5, with TRBD1 identical over 10 bases. Per the germline V gene, CDR1 is MNHNS and CDR2 is SASEGT. Trimming cost V 3 bases and J 5 bases; bases outside gene matches: 6. This CDR3 is 15 amino acids long. CDR3 sequence (DNA): TGTGCCAGCAGTGAGGAGACAGGGGGCAGGGAGACCCAGTACTTC. Translated: CASSEETGGRETQYF.

Comment on this clonotype: At one boundary the junction diverges from the germline segment, which might be a read error. V usage is TRBV10-2 and J usage is TRBJ2-7; no firm D call. Per germline, CDR1 WSHSY and CDR2 SAAADI. The CDR3 has 14 residues. CDR3: CASRDGPTTYEQYF. The CDR3 bases are TGCGCCAGCCGTGATGGCCCCACCACCTACGAGCAGTACTTC.

The chain links TRBV29-1 to TRBJ1-4, with 10 bases that match TRBD1. CDR1 SQVTM and CDR2 ANQGSEA come from the germline V gene. V lost 7 bases and J lost 8; bases outside the gene matches: 4. The CDR3 totals 12 residues. The CDR3 spells CSGGTGDEKLFF. Written as DNA, the CDR3 is TGCAGCGGGGGGACAGGGGACGAAAAACTGTTTTTT.

The table lists this clonotype with a few counts. This chain uses TRBV27 with TRBJ2-2; tentatively, D is TRBD1 (6 bases). The ends were cut back, 4 bases at V and 3 bases at J, with 9 bases in the middle. Germline-derived CDR1 and CDR2 are MNHEY and SMNVEV (reference sequence). The CDR3 spans 14 residues. Written as DNA, the CDR3 is TGTGCCAGCAGTTGGGGGCCGGACACCGGGGAGCTGTTTTTT. It translates to CASSWGPDTGELFF.

The chain has TRBV9 and TRBJ2-1; D gene uncertain. Trimming cost V 0 bases and J 4 bases, with 11 bases left between them. The CDR3 totals 15 residues. Germline-derived CDR1 and CDR2 are SGDLS and YYNGEE. The CDR3 protein is CASSVEAATYNEQFF. CDR3 coding DNA: TGTGCCAGCAGCGTAGAGGCGGCTACGTACAATGAGCAGTTCTTC.

This clonotype was seen a few times. The V gene is TRBV20-1, the J gene TRBJ2-2; D is undetermined. This CDR3 comprises 13 residues. Germline CDR1 and CDR2: DFQATT and SNEGSKA (reference sequence). V was trimmed by 0 bases and J by 5 bases, leaving 7 bases between them. This CDR3 is CSARDGNTGELFF. CDR3 sequence (DNA): TGCAGTGCTAGAGATGGGAATACCGGGGAGCTGTTTTTT.

The J gene is TRBJ2-7, the V gene TRBV5-6; TRBD1 aligns across 7 bases. Germline V gene sequence: CDR1 SGHDT, CDR2 YYEEEE. The J segment lost 0 bases and the V segment lost 4 bases, leaving 10 bases of the junction unmatched. The CDR3 has 16 amino acids. CDR3 sequence: CASSPPSGTVSYEQYF. CDR3 DNA sequence: TGTGCCAGCAGCCCGCCTTCCGGGACAGTCTCCTACGAGCAGTACTTC.

The chain has TRBV7-9 and TRBJ1-5; 7 positions agree with TRBD1. The CDR3 has 14 residues. The V gene end was trimmed by 5 bases and the J gene end by 0 bases; junction bases not matched to a gene: 1. The V gene's germline CDR1 is SEHNR and CDR2 FQNEAQ (reference sequence). The CDR3 DNA sequence: TGTGCCAGCAGCGGACAGGATAGCAATCAGCCCCAGCATTTT. Its protein is CASSGQDSNQPQHF.

CDR3 bases: TGCGCCAGCAGCCAAGATATCGTCCGCGAAGGGGCCACTGAAGCTTTCTTT. Residues: CASSQDIVREGATEAFF. The J gene is TRBJ1-1, the V gene TRBV4-3, with a possible D match to TRBD1 (5 bases). The germline gives CDR1 LGHNA, CDR2 YSLEER. V gave up 0 bases and J gave up 4 bases, with 18 bases separating them. The CDR3 consists of 17 residues.

The chain is built from TRBV10-3 and TRBJ2-5; no clear D. Trimming shortened V by 5 bases and J by 1 base, and 8 bases separated the two germline ends. In germline, CDR1 is ENHRY, CDR2 SYGVKD. The CDR3 runs to 13 residues. Here the CDR3 reads CAISTTGQETQYF. The CDR3 region has the DNA TGTGCCATCAGTACGACCGGCCAAGAGACCCAGTACTTC.

The CDR3 coding sequence is TGTGCCAGCAGCCACCTAAGGGTAGCGGGAGGCGCGTCAGATACGCAGTATTTT. Its translation: CASSHLRVAGGASDTQYF. This rearrangement joins TRBV4-2 to TRBJ2-3; 10 bases map to TRBD2. The CDR3 contains 18 residues. Per the germline V gene, CDR1 is LGHNA and CDR2 is YNFKEQ. After removal of 3 bases from V and 4 bases from J, the junction contained 13 bases not matched to a gene.

The chain employs TRBV25-1 and TRBJ2-1; D perhaps matches TRBD1 (5 bases). CDR3 length equals 13 residues. Germline CDR1 MGHDK, CDR2 SYGVNS. The V gene lost 6 bases and the J gene lost 4 bases, with 10 bases spanning the gap. The CDR3 spells CASRGPIYNEQFF. The CDR3 DNA reads as TGTGCCAGCAGGGGGCCTATATACAATGAGCAGTTCTTC.

This chain links TRBV4-1 with TRBJ2-5; D remains unclear. This CDR3 spans 15 amino acids. Germline assignment: CDR1 MGHRA and CDR2 YSYEKL. V lost 1 base to trimming and J lost 2 bases, with 11 bases between them. This CDR3 reads CASSQVIGDQETQYF. In DNA form, the CDR3 reads TGCGCCAGCAGCCAAGTCATCGGAGATCAAGAGACCCAGTACTTC.

This clonotype was seen only once. The chain carries TRBV27 and TRBJ2-5; 7 bases are a match to TRBD2. Germline V gives CDR1 MNHEY, CDR2 SMNVEV (reference sequence). The CDR3 is made up of 15 amino acids. V lost 6 bases and J lost 1; bases outside the gene matches: 8. In nucleotides, the CDR3 is TGTGCCAGCAGCCCCGGGACTAACCCCCAAGAGACCCAGTACTTC. Translation: CASSPGTNPQETQYF.